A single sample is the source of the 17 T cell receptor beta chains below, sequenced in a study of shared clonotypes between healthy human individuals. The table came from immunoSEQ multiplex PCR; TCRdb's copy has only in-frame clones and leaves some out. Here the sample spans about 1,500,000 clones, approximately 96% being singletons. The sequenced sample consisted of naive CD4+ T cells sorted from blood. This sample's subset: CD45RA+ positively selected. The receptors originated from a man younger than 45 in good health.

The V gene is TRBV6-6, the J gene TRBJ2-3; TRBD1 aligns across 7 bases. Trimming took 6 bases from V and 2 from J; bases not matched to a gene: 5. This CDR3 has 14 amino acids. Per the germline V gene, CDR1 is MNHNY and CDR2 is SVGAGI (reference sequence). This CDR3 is CASRYRGTTDTQYF. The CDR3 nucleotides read TGTGCCAGCAGATACAGGGGAACCACAGATACGCAGTATTTT.

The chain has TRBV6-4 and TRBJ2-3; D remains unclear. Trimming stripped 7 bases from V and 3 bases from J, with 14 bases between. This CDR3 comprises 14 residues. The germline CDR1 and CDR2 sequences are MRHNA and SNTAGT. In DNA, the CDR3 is TGTGCCAGCACACCGGTAATTCAAACAGATACGCAGTATTTT. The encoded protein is CASTPVIQTDTQYF.

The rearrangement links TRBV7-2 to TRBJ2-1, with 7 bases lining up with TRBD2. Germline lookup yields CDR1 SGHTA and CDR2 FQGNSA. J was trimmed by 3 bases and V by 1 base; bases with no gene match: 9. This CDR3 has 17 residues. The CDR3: CASSLDRASGLYNEQFF. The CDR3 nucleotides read TGTGCCAGCAGCTTAGATCGGGCTAGCGGACTCTACAATGAGCAGTTCTTC.

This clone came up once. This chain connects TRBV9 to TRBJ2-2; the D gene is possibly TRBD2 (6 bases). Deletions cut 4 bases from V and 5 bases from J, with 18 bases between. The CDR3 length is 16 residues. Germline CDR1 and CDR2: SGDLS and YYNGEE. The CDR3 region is CASSSLMGLATGELFF. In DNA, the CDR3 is TGTGCCAGCAGCTCACTCATGGGACTCGCGACCGGGGAGCTGTTTTTT.

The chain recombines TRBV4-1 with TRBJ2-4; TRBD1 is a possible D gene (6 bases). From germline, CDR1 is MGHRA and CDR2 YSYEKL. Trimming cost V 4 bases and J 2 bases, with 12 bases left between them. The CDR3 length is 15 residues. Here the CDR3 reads CASSRLQGSKNIQYF. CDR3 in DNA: TGCGCCAGCAGCCGACTACAGGGATCCAAAAACATTCAGTACTTC.

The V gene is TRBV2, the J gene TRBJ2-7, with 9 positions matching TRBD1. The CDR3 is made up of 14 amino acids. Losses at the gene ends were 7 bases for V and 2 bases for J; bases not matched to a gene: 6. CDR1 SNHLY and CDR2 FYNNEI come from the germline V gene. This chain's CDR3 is CASTSRQGAYEQYF. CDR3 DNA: TGTGCCAGCACCTCCCGACAGGGGGCCTACGAGCAGTACTTC.

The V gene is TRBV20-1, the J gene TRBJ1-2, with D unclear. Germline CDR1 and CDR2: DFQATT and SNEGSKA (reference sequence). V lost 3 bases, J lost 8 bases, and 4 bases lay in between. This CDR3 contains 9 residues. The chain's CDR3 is CSASNGYTF. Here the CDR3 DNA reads TGCAGTGCTAGTAACGGCTACACCTTC.

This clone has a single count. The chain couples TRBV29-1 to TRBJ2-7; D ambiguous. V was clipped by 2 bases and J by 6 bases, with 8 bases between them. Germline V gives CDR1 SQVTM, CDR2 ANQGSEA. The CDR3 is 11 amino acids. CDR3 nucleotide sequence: TGCAGCGTTGAACGAGCATCCGAGCAGTACTTC. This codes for CSVERASEQYF.

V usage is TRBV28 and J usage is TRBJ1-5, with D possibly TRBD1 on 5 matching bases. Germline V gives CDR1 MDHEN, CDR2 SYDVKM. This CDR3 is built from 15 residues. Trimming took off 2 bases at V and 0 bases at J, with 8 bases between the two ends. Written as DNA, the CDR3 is TGTGCCAGCAGTTTAGAGGGACCTAGCAATCAGCCCCAGCATTTT. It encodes CASSLEGPSNQPQHF.

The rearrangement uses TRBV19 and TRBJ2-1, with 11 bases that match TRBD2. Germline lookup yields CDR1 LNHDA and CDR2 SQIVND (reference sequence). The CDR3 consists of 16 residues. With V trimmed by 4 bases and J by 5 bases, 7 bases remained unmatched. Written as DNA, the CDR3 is TGTGCCAGTAGTAAAAAGGGACTAGCGGTGGACAATGAGCAGTTCTTC. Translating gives CASSKKGLAVDNEQFF.

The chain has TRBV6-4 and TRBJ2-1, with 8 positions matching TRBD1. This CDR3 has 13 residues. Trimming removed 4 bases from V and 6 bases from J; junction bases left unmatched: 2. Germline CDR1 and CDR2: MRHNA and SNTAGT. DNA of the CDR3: TGTGCCAGCAGTGCTACAGGGGGCAATGAGCAGTTCTTC. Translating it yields CASSATGGNEQFF.

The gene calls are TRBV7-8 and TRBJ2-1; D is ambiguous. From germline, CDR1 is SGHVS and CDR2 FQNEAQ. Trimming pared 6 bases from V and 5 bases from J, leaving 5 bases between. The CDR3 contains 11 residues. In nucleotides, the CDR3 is TGTGCCAGCAGTCAGAACAATGAGCAGTTCTTC. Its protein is CASSQNNEQFF.

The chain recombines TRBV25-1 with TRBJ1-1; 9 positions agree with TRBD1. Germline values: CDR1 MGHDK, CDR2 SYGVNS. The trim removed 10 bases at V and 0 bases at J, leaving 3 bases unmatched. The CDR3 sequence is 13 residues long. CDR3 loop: CATDRGLNTEAFF. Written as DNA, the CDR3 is TGTGCCACGGACAGGGGACTGAACACTGAAGCTTTCTTT.

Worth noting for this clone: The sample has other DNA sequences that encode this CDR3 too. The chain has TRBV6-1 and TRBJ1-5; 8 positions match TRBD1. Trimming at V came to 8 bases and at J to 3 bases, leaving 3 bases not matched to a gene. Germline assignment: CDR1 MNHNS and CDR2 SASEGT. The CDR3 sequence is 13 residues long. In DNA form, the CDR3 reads TGTGCCAGCCGGACAGGGAACAATCAGCCCCAGCATTTT. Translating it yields CASRTGNNQPQHF.

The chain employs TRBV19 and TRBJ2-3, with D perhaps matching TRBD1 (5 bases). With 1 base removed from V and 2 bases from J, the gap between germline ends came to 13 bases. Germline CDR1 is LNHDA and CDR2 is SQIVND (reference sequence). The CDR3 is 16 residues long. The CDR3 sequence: CASSIGGLGATDTQYF. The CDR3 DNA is TGTGCCAGTAGTATAGGAGGCTTAGGGGCCACAGATACGCAGTATTTT.

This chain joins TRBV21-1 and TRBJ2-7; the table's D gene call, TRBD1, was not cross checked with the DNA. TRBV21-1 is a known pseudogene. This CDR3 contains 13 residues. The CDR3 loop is CANPGQGLYEQYF. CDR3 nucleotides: TGTGCCAATCCGGGACAGGGATTATACGAGCAGTACTTC.

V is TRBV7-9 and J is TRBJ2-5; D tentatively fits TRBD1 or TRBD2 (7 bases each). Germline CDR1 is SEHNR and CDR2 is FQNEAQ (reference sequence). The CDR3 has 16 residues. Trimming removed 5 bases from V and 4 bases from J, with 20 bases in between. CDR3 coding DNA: TGTGCCAGCAGCCCTCGCAGGGGGGGCTCAGGAGAGACCCAGTACTTC. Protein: CASSPRRGGSGETQYF.